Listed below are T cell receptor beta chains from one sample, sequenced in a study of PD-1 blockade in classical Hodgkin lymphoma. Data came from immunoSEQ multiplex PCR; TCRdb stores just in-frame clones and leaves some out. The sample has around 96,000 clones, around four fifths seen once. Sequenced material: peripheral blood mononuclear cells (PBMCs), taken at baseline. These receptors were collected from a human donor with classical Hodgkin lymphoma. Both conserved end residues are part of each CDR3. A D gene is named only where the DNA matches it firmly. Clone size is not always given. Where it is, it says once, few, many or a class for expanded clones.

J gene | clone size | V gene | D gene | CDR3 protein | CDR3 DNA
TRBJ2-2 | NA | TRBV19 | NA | CASVAGANTGELFF | TGTGCCAGTGTGGCCGGCGCGAACACCGGGGAGCTGTTTTTT
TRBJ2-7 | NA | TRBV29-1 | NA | CSIVEGSGVDEQYF | TGCAGCATCGTCGAAGGGTCCGGGGTTGACGAGCAGTACTTC
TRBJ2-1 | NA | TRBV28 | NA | CASSLRFGRNEQFF | TGTGCCAGCAGTTTACGCTTCGGTAGGAATGAGCAGTTCTTC
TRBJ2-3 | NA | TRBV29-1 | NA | CSADRSSTDTQYF | TGCAGCGCCGACCGGTCTAGCACAGATACGCAGTATTTT
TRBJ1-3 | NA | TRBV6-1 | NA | CASSDRAFSGNTIYF | TGTGCCAGCAGTGACAGGGCCTTCTCTGGAAACACCATATATTTT
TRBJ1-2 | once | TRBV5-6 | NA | CATLATGRVYGYTF | TGTGCCACCCTAGCTACCGGGCGGGTCTATGGCTACACCTTC
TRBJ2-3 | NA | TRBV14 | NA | CASSRSPSYDTQYF | TGTGCCAGCAGCCGGAGCCCCAGTTACGATACGCAGTATTTT
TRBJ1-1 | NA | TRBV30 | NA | CAWSAPRRGWGAFF | TGTGCCTGGAGTGCCCCCCGCAGGGGATGGGGAGCTTTCTTT
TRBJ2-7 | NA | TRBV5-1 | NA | CASSPAGQKTSYEQYF | TGCGCCAGCAGCCCGGCAGGGCAGAAGACTAGCTACGAGCAGTACTTC
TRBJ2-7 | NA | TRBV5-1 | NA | CASSLDRWYEQYF | TGCGCCAGCAGCTTGGATAGGTGGTACGAGCAGTACTTC
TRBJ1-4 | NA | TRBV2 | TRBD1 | CASTWDSGEKLFF | TGTGCCAGCACATGGGACAGCGGTGAAAAACTGTTTTTT
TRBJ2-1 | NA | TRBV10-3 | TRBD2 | CAISQGLAEYNEQFF | TGTGCCATCAGCCAAGGACTAGCGGAATACAATGAGCAGTTCTTC
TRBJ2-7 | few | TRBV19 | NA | CASSNLGASYEQYF | TGTGCCAGTAGTAATTTGGGCGCGTCCTACGAGCAGTACTTC
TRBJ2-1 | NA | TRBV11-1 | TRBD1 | CASNPDRGYEQFF | TGTGCCAGCAACCCGGACAGGGGTTATGAGCAGTTCTTC
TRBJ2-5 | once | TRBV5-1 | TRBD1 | CASSWGQTTQETQYF | TGCGCCAGCAGCTGGGGACAGACCACCCAAGAGACCCAGTACTTC
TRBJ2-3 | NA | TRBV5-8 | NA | CASSSDRGFSTDTQYF | TGTGCCAGCAGTTCCGATCGGGGTTTTAGCACAGATACGCAGTATTTT
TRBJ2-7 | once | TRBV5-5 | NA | CASSLDTAYSYEQYF | TGTGCCAGCAGCTTGGATACAGCTTACTCCTACGAGCAGTACTTC
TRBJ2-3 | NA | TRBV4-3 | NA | CASSQGRGTDTQYF | TGCGCCAGCAGCCAAGGACGGGGCACAGATACGCAGTATTTT
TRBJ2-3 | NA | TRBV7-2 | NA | CASTSQDTQYF | TGTGCCAGCACCAGTCAGGATACGCAGTATTTT
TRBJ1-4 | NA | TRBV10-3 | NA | CAISAGGANEKLFF | TGTGCCATCAGTGCGGGGGGCGCTAATGAAAAACTGTTTTTT
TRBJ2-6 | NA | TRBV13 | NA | CASSPPGFRDSGANVLTF | TGTGCCAGCAGCCCCCCGGGCTTTCGAGACTCTGGGGCCAACGTCCTGACTTTC
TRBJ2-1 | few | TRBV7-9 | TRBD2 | CASSPPFREGLDEQFF | TGTGCCAGCAGCCCCCCCTTCCGGGAGGGCCTCGATGAGCAGTTCTTC
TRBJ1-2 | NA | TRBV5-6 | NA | CASSLPANYGYTF | TGTGCCAGCAGCTTGCCAGCTAACTATGGCTACACCTTC
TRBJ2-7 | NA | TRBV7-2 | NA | CASSPQSWGEQYF | TGTGCCAGCAGCCCCCAGTCCTGGGGGGAGCAGTACTTC
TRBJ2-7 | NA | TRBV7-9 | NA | CASSFFSEQYF | TGTGCCAGCAGCTTCTTTTCCGAGCAGTACTTC
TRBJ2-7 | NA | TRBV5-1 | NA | CASSLQTSLDEQYF | TGCGCCAGCAGCTTGCAGACTAGTCTTGACGAGCAGTACTTC
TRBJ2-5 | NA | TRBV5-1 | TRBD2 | CASSESGRAETQYF | TGCGCCAGCAGCGAAAGCGGGAGGGCCGAGACCCAGTACTTC
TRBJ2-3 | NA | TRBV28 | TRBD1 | CASTIRQGGWTDTQYF | TGTGCCAGCACCATACGACAGGGCGGGTGGACAGATACGCAGTATTTT
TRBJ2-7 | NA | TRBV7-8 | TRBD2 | CASSLNPGTSSYEQYF | TGTGCCAGCAGCTTAAACCCTGGGACTAGCTCCTACGAGCAGTACTTC
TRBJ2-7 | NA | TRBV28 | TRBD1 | CASSPGDSYEQYF | TGTGCCAGCAGTCCCGGGGACAGCTACGAGCAGTACTTC
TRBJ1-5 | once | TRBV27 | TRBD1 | CASSLSGTGGRIAQPQHF | TGTGCCAGCAGTTTATCGGGGACAGGGGGAAGGATTGCTCAGCCCCAGCATTTT
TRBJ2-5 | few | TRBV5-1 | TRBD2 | CASSFGTSEETQYF | TGCGCCAGCAGCTTTGGGACTAGTGAGGAGACCCAGTACTTC
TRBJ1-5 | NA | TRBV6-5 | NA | CASSYDFNQPQHF | TGTGCCAGCAGTTACGATTTTAATCAGCCCCAGCATTTT
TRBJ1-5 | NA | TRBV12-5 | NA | CASGLDSGMNQPQHF | TGTGCTAGTGGTTTGGACAGCGGAATGAATCAGCCCCAGCATTTT
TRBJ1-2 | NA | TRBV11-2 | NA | CASSPAAQADYGYTF | TGTGCCAGCAGCCCCGCAGCACAGGCCGACTATGGCTACACCTTC
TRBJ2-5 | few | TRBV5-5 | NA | CASSLRHQVETQYF | TGTGCCAGCAGCCTACGACACCAGGTGGAGACCCAGTACTTC
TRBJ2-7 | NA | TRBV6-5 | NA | CASQKVGVALGGQYF | TGTGCCAGCCAAAAGGTCGGAGTGGCACTCGGAGGGCAGTACTTC
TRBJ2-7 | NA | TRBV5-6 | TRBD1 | CASSRARDRGLSGSNEQYF | TGTGCCAGCAGCCGGGCCCGGGACAGGGGGTTAAGCGGGAGTAACGAGCAGTACTTC
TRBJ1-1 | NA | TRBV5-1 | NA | CASSLGPGWGSGNTEAFF | TGCGCCAGCAGCTTGGGTCCCGGTTGGGGATCGGGAAACACTGAAGCTTTCTTT
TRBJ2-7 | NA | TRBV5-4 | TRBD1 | CASSLKGGREQYF | TGTGCCAGCAGCTTGAAAGGGGGCCGGGAGCAGTACTTC
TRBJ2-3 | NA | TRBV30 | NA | CAWGDGLATDTQYF | TGTGCCTGGGGAGACGGGCTAGCCACAGATACGCAGTATTTT